The next 11 T cell receptor beta chains were all read from a single sample in a study of vaccination effects on CD4 cells after COVID-19. The antigens these receptors bind are not known. Assay: immunoSEQ multiplex PCR; the TCRdb copy retains only in-frame clones and omits some. The sample contains about 25,000 clones, roughly 80% of which appear only once. Peptide-pool stimulation followed by sequencing identified expanded antigen-specific CD4+ clonotypes in the ViraFEST assay. After around nine days in culture, the CD4+ T cells were isolated. In the vaccine recipients, nucleocapsid antibodies were negative and there was no prior SARS-CoV-2 infection. The sample here was CD4+ T cells from PBMCs cultured with HCoV-NL63 spike peptides, taken before COVID-19 vaccination. These receptor sequences come from a human donor who received a COVID-19 vaccine.

This clone came up once. V gene TRBV6-1 combines with J gene TRBJ1-5; the D is unclear. This CDR3 contains 14 residues. Germline CDR1 and CDR2: MNHNS and SASEGT. With 2 bases removed from V and 4 bases from J, the gap between germline ends came to 9 bases. CDR3 protein: CASSEMRSNQPQHF. In DNA, the CDR3 is TGTGCCAGCAGTGAAATGAGATCTAATCAGCCCCAGCATTTT.

This rearrangement joins TRBV11-2 to TRBJ1-1; TRBD1 might be the D (5 bases). The CDR3 has 13 residues. V was cut by 4 bases and J by 5 bases, with 11 bases left in between. In germline, CDR1 is SGHAT, CDR2 FQNNGV. The CDR3 protein is CASSWVGGTEAFF. The CDR3 nucleotides read TGTGCCAGCAGCTGGGTCGGGGGAACTGAAGCTTTCTTT.

This rearrangement joins TRBV4-2 to TRBJ2-5; 7 bases align to TRBD1. CDR3 length: 16 residues. V shed 0 bases and J 4 bases; nucleotides not matched to a gene: 8. Per germline, CDR1 LGHNA and CDR2 YNFKEQ. This chain's CDR3 is CASSQDRLGGRETQYF. The CDR3 DNA reads TGTGCCAGCAGCCAAGATCGGCTAGGGGGCAGAGAGACCCAGTACTTC.

The chain joins TRBV25-1 to TRBJ1-2; 9 nucleotides line up with TRBD1. Germline CDR1 and CDR2: MGHDK and SYGVNS. CDR3 length: 17 amino acids. V lost 1 base to trimming and J lost 2 bases; unmatched junction nucleotides: 8. For the CDR3, the DNA is TGTGCCAGCAGTGAATTTCTGGGACAGGGCACAAACTATGGCTACACCTTC. Its protein is CASSEFLGQGTNYGYTF.

This chain connects TRBV6-5 to TRBJ2-5, with 8 positions matching TRBD2. Germline loops: CDR1 MNHEY, CDR2 SVGAGI. V lost 5 bases, J lost 2 bases, and 7 bases stayed unmatched. The length of the CDR3 is 15 residues. CDR3 nucleotides: TGTGCCAGCAGTAAACCCGGGGGGGGGCAAGAGACCCAGTACTTC. Its protein is CASSKPGGGQETQYF.

This chain connects TRBV11-2 to TRBJ2-2; D is ambiguous. V was clipped by 5 bases and J by 3 bases, with 10 bases between them. This CDR3 has 14 amino acids. Germline-derived CDR1 and CDR2 are SGHAT and FQNNGV. The CDR3 coding sequence is TGTGCCAGCAGCAAAGGCGGAGACACCGGGGAGCTGTTTTTT. Its translation: CASSKGGDTGELFF.

The rearrangement joins TRBV7-6 to TRBJ1-4, with D maybe TRBD1 (6 bases). V was clipped by 1 base and J by 8 bases, with 23 bases between them. From germline, CDR1 is SGHVS and CDR2 FNYEAQ. The CDR3 has 18 amino acids. CDR3 DNA: TGTGCCAGCAGCTTAGGGCAGGGGCGCAAAATAGCTGAGGAAAAACTGTTTTTT. This encodes CASSLGQGRKIAEEKLFF.

The J gene is TRBJ2-6, the V gene TRBV5-1; D remains ambiguous. The CDR3 length is 17 residues. V was cut by 2 bases and J by 0 bases, with 12 bases left in between. Per germline, CDR1 SGHRS and CDR2 YFSETQ. CDR3 amino acids: CASSLSGTSSGANVLTF. The CDR3 region has the DNA TGCGCCAGCAGCTTATCGGGCACGAGCTCTGGGGCCAACGTCCTGACTTTC.

This clone was detected only once. The chain combines TRBV5-1 with TRBJ2-3, with 7 nucleotides matching TRBD2. With 0 bases clipped from V and 3 bases from J, the junction kept 7 bases outside the gene matches. The CDR3 consists of 16 residues. CDR1 is SGHRS, CDR2 YFSETQ, per germline. The CDR3 coding sequence is TGCGCCAGCAGCTTGGGAGCGGGAAGTACGACAGATACGCAGTATTTT. Translation gives CASSLGAGSTTDTQYF.

J is TRBJ1-2 and V is TRBV6-6, with 9 positions matching TRBD1. Germline V gene sequence: CDR1 MNHNY, CDR2 SVGAGI (reference sequence). This CDR3 comprises 13 residues. J was trimmed by 4 bases and V by 7 bases; bases with no gene match: 4. The CDR3 reads CASIKTGGYGYTF. In DNA form, the CDR3 reads TGTGCCAGCATCAAGACAGGGGGCTATGGCTACACCTTC.

The genes are TRBV15 and TRBJ2-5; D ambiguous. V lost 0 bases, J lost 5 bases, and 4 bases lay in between. The CDR3 extends over 12 amino acids. Germline values: CDR1 LNHNV, CDR2 YYDKDF (reference sequence). The CDR3 nucleotides read TGTGCCACCAGCAGAGATACGGAGACCCAGTACTTC. Translated, it gives CATSRDTETQYF.